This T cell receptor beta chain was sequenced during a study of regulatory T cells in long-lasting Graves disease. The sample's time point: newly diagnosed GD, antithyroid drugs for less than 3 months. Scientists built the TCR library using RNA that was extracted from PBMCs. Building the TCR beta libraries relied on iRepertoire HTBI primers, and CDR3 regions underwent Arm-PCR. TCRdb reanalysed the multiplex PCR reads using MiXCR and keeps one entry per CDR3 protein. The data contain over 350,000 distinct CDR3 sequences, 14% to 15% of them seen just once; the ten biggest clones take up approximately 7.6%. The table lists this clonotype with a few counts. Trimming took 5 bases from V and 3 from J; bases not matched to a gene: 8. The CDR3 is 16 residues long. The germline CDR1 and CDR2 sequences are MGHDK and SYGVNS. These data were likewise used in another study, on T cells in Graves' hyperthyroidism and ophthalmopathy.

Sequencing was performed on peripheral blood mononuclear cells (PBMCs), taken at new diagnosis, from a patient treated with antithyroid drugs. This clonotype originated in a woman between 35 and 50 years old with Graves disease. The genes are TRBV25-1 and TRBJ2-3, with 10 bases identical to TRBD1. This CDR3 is CASSNSRDRGTDTQYF. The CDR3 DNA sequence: TGTGCCAGCAGTAACTCCCGGGACAGGGGAACAGATACGCAGTATTTT.